This T cell receptor (beta chain) was sequenced for a study of shared clonotypes between healthy human individuals. Study-wide results and caveats: Across subsets, estimated richness was generally greater for naive than for memory populations.

Germline loops: CDR1 LNHNV, CDR2 YYDKDF (reference sequence). This CDR3 has 18 residues. V lost 5 bases and J 0 bases, leaving 22 bases between the germline ends. As for this clone: Antigen specificity is unknown.

Sequenced by immunoSEQ multiplex PCR; TCRdb stores in-frame clones only, minus some. The sample lists roughly 1,500,000 clones; approximately 98.5% were seen once. Material: naive CD4+ T cells sorted from blood. Subset reported: CD45RA+ positively selected. The V and J genes are TRBV15 and TRBJ1-2; tentatively, D is TRBD1 (5 bases). The receptor's source is a young man in good health. CDR3 bases: TGTGCCACCAGCGGCCAAGAAAGTGGGCAGACAGCTAACTATGGCTACACCTTC. Translating it yields CATSGQESGQTANYGYTF. Full variable domain (missing parts from reference TRBV15 and TRBJ1-2): DAMVIQNPRYQVTQFGKPVTLSCSQTLNHNVMYWYQQKSSQAPKLLFHYYDKDFNNEADTPDNFQSRRPNTSFCFLDIRSPGLGDTAMYLCATSGQESGQTANYGYTFGSGTRLTVV.